Following are 9 T cell receptor beta chains from one sample sequenced in a study of blood T cell repertoires in COVID-19. Libraries were prepared by immunoSEQ multiplex PCR; TCRdb keeps only in-frame clonotypes and omits some of them. The top ten clones hold over 4.5% of a sample with approximately 120,000 clones, more than 70% of them seen once. Sequencing was carried out using peripheral blood. Every receptor here comes from a human donor in a cohort sampled during active COVID-19.

This clone was detected once. The chain combines TRBV5-1 with TRBJ1-1, with 9 positions matching TRBD1. Germline V gene data show CDR1 as SGHRS and CDR2 as YFSETQ. The trim removed 0 bases at V and 5 bases at J, leaving 2 bases unmatched. The length of the CDR3 is 14 residues. The CDR3 nucleotides read TGCGCCAGCAGCTTGGGAGGGACAGGGACTGAAGCTTTCTTT. Encoded protein: CASSLGGTGTEAFF.

The chain employs TRBV2 and TRBJ1-5; TRBD1 might be the D (6 bases). Germline loops: CDR1 SNHLY, CDR2 FYNNEI. This CDR3 has 14 amino acids. Trimming stripped 6 bases from V and 1 base from J, with 10 bases between. The chain's CDR3 is CASRNRVSNQPQHF. In DNA, the CDR3 is TGTGCCAGCAGGAACAGGGTCAGCAATCAGCCCCAGCATTTT.

For this clone: This CDR3 is also generated by other DNA sequences in the sample. V is TRBV18 and J is TRBJ2-7; TRBD1 is a possible D gene (6 bases). Germline V CDR1 and CDR2: KGHSH, LQKENI. The V end was cut by 2 bases, the J end by 3 bases, with 8 bases between. This CDR3 has 13 residues. The CDR3 sequence is CASSPLDSYEQYF. Here the CDR3 DNA reads TGTGCCAGCTCACCATTGGACAGCTACGAGCAGTACTTC. Full variable domain (missing parts from reference TRBV18 and TRBJ2-7): NAGVMQNPRHLVRRRGQEARLRCSPMKGHSHVYWYRQLPEEGLKFMVYLQKENIIDESGMPKERFSAEFPKEGPSILRIQQVVRGDSAAYFCASSPLDSYEQYFGPGTRLTVT.

The chain joins TRBV28 to TRBJ2-1; 10 bases map to TRBD1. V was clipped by 4 bases and J by 6 bases; unmatched bases: 15. Germline V lookup: CDR1 MDHEN, CDR2 SYDVKM. The CDR3 runs 18 residues. The CDR3 bases are TGTGCCAGCAGTTCCGAGGGAACAAGGACAGGGGGGGTCAATGAGCAGTTCTTC. This sequence encodes CASSSEGTRTGGVNEQFF.

This chain joins TRBV5-1 and TRBJ2-1; 12 bases line up with TRBD2. This CDR3 comprises 15 residues. Germline V gives CDR1 SGHRS, CDR2 YFSETQ. J lost 10 bases, V lost 0 bases, and 5 bases had no gene match. For the CDR3, the DNA is TGCGCCAGCAGCTTGGGACTAGCGGGAGAACGGGAGCAGTTCTTC. It specifies CASSLGLAGEREQFF.

The V gene is TRBV5-1, the J gene TRBJ1-4, with TRBD1 matching over 7 bases. The CDR3 spans 14 residues. CDR1 is SGHRS, CDR2 YFSETQ, per germline. V lost 3 bases to trimming and J lost 3 bases; unmatched junction nucleotides: 2. Here the CDR3 reads CASSSQGPNEKLFF. CDR3 sequence (DNA): TGCGCCAGCAGCTCACAGGGGCCTAATGAAAAACTGTTTTTT.

The chain carries TRBV18 and TRBJ2-5; D is uncertain. Germline loops: CDR1 KGHSH, CDR2 LQKENI. V was clipped by 0 bases and J by 2 bases, with 4 bases between them. This CDR3 region has 13 residues. The CDR3 loop reads CASSPPSQETQYF. DNA for the CDR3: TGTGCCAGCTCACCACCGTCTCAAGAGACCCAGTACTTC.

As regards this clone: The sample holds other DNA sequences that translate to the same CDR3. This rearrangement joins TRBV18 to TRBJ2-7; 9 bases fit TRBD1. The junction had 2 bases not matched to a gene; V was cut back by 3 bases and J by 2 bases. Germline V gene sequence: CDR1 KGHSH, CDR2 LQKENI. The length of the CDR3 is 14 residues. CDR3 sequence (DNA): TGTGCCAGCTCACCCGGGACAGGGACCTACGAGCAGTACTTC. It is translated as CASSPGTGTYEQYF.

The rearrangement links TRBV2 to TRBJ2-7; D may be TRBD2 (5 bases). With 8 bases removed from V and 1 base from J, the gap between germline ends came to 15 bases. The germline gives CDR1 SNHLY, CDR2 FYNNEI. CDR3 size: 14 residues. The CDR3 loop reads CASRSLGNSYEQYF. The CDR3 nucleotides read TGTGCCAGCCGGTCGCTCGGGAATTCCTACGAGCAGTACTTC. Drawing the rest from reference TRBV2 and TRBJ2-7, the complete variable domain is EPEVTQTPSHQVTQMGQEVILRCVPISNHLYFYWYRQILGQKVEFLVSFYNNEISEKSEIFDDQFSVERPDGSNFTLKIRSTKLEDSAMYFCASRSLGNSYEQYFGPGTRLTVT.